This T cell receptor (beta chain) was identified in a study of Graves' ophthalmopathy and Graves' hyperthyroidism. This clonotype was seen at least ten times. RNA transcripts yielded amplified TCR beta CDR3 regions. HTBI-primed RT-PCR formed the first round, and a multiplex PCR formed the second. TCRdb called the multiplex PCR reads again in MiXCR, with one record for every CDR3 protein. The table shows about 620,000 distinct CDR3 sequences, with 22% occurring only once. The V gene end was trimmed by 4 bases and the J gene end by 3 bases; junction bases not matched to a gene: 10. Germline CDR1 MGHRA, CDR2 YSYEKL. The CDR3 runs 16 residues.

This sequence joins TRBV4-1 and TRBJ1-1; 8 nucleotides match TRBD1. Specimen: peripheral blood. The TCR originated in a woman aged 18-29 years with stable Graves' hyperthyroidism. Some clones in this sample may be carry-over from other donors' samples. The DNA for the CDR3 is TGCGCCAGCAGCCCCCGGACAGGGCGGGATCACACTGAAGCTTTCTTT. The encoded protein is CASSPRTGRDHTEAFF.